Listed below are T cell receptor beta chains from one sample, sequenced in a study of T cells in Graves' hyperthyroidism and ophthalmopathy. TCRdb ran MiXCR on the multiplex PCR reads and lists one entry per CDR3 protein. The repertoire includes a few hundred thousand distinct CDR3 sequences, around 45% of them detected once, and around 7.7% sits in the top ten. Sample: peripheral blood or thyroid tissue (not recorded which). The source of these receptors is a woman aged 18-30 years with Graves' hyperthyroidism. CDR3s include the opening cysteine and the closing phenylalanine or tryptophan. Each record gives: V gene, clone size, J gene, D gene, CDR3 DNA, CDR3 protein. D genes are given only for firm matches. Clone size is shown for a subset of rows, as once, few, many or a class of expanded clone.

V: TRBV7-3
size: many
J: TRBJ2-2
D: -
DNA: TGTGCCAGCAGCAGGACACTGGGGACCGGGGAGCTGTTTTTT
CDR3: CASSRTLGTGELFF

V: TRBV29-1
size: -
J: TRBJ2-7
D: TRBD1
DNA: TGCAGCGTTGCCGGGACAGACCTCTACGAGCAGTACTTC
CDR3: CSVAGTDLYEQYF

V: TRBV29-1
size: -
J: TRBJ1-2
D: -
DNA: TGCAGCGTTGAAGGACTAGCGCCCTATGGCTACACCTTC
CDR3: CSVEGLAPYGYTF

V: TRBV29-1
size: many
J: TRBJ2-7
D: -
DNA: TGCAGCGCCGAGAGTATCTACGAGCAGTACTTC
CDR3: CSAESIYEQYF

V: TRBV5-4
size: -
J: TRBJ2-3
D: TRBD1
DNA: TGTGCCAGCAGCTTGGAGGGGACAGCCACAGATACGCAGTATTTT
CDR3: CASSLEGTATDTQYF

V: TRBV7-2
size: many
J: TRBJ2-7
D: -
DNA: TGTGCCAGCAGCCCCAGTAGCACTTCTTACGAGCAGTACTTC
CDR3: CASSPSSTSYEQYF

V: TRBV19
size: many
J: TRBJ1-2
D: TRBD1
DNA: TGTGCCACCAGCCGGGACAGGGATGACTATGGCTACACCTTC
CDR3: CATSRDRDDYGYTF

V: TRBV7-3
size: -
J: TRBJ2-3
D: TRBD1
DNA: TGTGCCAGCAGCTCAATGGGACAGGGCACAGATACGCAGTATTTT
CDR3: CASSSMGQGTDTQYF

V: TRBV18
size: many
J: TRBJ1-2
D: TRBD1
DNA: TGTGCCAGCTCACAAGGGACAGGAGATTACTATGGCTACACCTTC
CDR3: CASSQGTGDYYGYTF

V: TRBV7-9
size: -
J: TRBJ2-3
D: -
DNA: TGTGCCAGCAGCTCGGGGACGGCTCAGAGCACAGATACGCAGTATTTT
CDR3: CASSSGTAQSTDTQYF